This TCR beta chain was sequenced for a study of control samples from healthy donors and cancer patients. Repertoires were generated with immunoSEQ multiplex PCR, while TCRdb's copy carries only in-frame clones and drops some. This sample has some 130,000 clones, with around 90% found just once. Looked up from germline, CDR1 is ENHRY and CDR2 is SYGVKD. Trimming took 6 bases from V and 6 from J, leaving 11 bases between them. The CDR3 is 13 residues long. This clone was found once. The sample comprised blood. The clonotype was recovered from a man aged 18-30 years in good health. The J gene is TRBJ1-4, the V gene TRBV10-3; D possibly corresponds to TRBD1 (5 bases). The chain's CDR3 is CAISDSTDEKLFF. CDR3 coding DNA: TGTGCCATCAGCGACAGTACCGATGAAAAACTGTTTTTT.